These 12 T cell receptor beta chains were all obtained from the same sample, sequenced in a study of blood T cell repertoires in COVID-19. This table comes from immunoSEQ multiplex PCR, and its TCRdb copy is limited to in-frame clones, with some not included. In the table there are some 55,000 clones, around nine tenths of which are singletons. The material sequenced was peripheral blood. The receptors derive from a woman in her 40s with active COVID-19.

This rearrangement joins TRBV11-1 to TRBJ2-6; D might be TRBD1 (5 bases). Trimming took off 5 bases at V and 2 bases at J, with 13 bases between the two ends. This CDR3 contains 16 residues. Germline V gene lookup returns CDR1 SGHAT and CDR2 FQDESV (reference sequence). The CDR3, as DNA: TGTGCCAGCAGCCGCAACCCGACAGCTGGGGCCAACGTCCTGACTTTC. Translating it yields CASSRNPTAGANVLTF.

The gene calls are TRBV20-1 and TRBJ1-2; D is undetermined. Per germline, CDR1 DFQATT and CDR2 SNEGSKA (reference sequence). Trimming removed 0 bases from V and 7 bases from J, with 6 bases in between. The CDR3 runs to 11 residues. This CDR3 is CSARDSGGYTF. CDR3 bases: TGCAGTGCTAGAGATTCCGGTGGCTACACCTTC.

V and J are TRBV20-1 and TRBJ2-1; no firm D call. The CDR3 is made up of 15 amino acids. Germline V CDR1 and CDR2: DFQATT, SNEGSKA (reference sequence). V was clipped by 3 bases and J by 0 bases, with 12 bases between them. The CDR3 region has the DNA TGCAGTGCTAGTCCGACTGTGAGCTCCTACAATGAGCAGTTCTTC. Translated, it gives CSASPTVSSYNEQFF.

The rearrangement links TRBV14 to TRBJ2-1; no reliable D call. Trimming took off 1 base at V and 9 bases at J, with 10 bases between the two ends. The CDR3 extends over 13 amino acids. Germline V CDR1 and CDR2: SGHDN, FVKESK. The DNA of the CDR3 is TGTGCCAGCAGCCAAGTTTCGACGGGTGAGCAGTTCTTC. Its translation is CASSQVSTGEQFF.

The chain is built from TRBV11-3 and TRBJ2-2; possibly TRBD1 for D (5 bases). This CDR3 contains 16 residues. The V gene's germline CDR1 is SGHNT and CDR2 YENEEA. Trimming left V 1 base short and J 6 bases short, with 15 bases between. CDR3 region: CASSLVAGMIAGELFF. Written as DNA, the CDR3 is TGTGCCAGCAGCTTAGTAGCAGGGATGATCGCCGGGGAGCTGTTTTTT.

This chain uses TRBV11-2 with TRBJ1-1; tentatively, D is TRBD1 (6 bases). The V end lost 4 bases, the J end lost 3 bases, and 15 bases lay between the germline ends. The length of the CDR3 is 15 residues. Germline V gene data show CDR1 as SGHAT and CDR2 as FQNNGV. The CDR3 sequence is CASSSAGTMDTEAFF. The CDR3 DNA sequence: TGTGCCAGCAGCTCCGCCGGGACAATGGACACTGAAGCTTTCTTT.

The chain is built from TRBV6-5 and TRBJ2-5, with D maybe TRBD2 (7 bases). The germline V gene encodes CDR1 MNHEY and CDR2 SVGAGI. Trimming left V 0 bases short and J 7 bases short, with 12 bases between. This CDR3 has 14 residues. The CDR3: CASSYSRGEGTQYF. Here the CDR3 DNA reads TGTGCCAGCAGTTACTCGAGGGGGGAGGGGACCCAGTACTTC.

V and J are TRBV15 and TRBJ1-6, with D possibly matching TRBD1 (6 bases). Trimming pared 0 bases from V and 7 bases from J, leaving 16 bases between. Germline assignment: CDR1 LNHNV and CDR2 YYDKDF (reference sequence). The CDR3 spans 17 residues. The CDR3 is CATSRELRDTRNSPLHF. As DNA, the CDR3 is TGTGCCACCAGCAGAGAGTTAAGGGACACCCGGAATTCACCCCTCCACTTT. Filled out from reference TRBV15 and TRBJ1-6, the complete variable domain reads DAMVIQNPRYQVTQFGKPVTLSCSQTLNHNVMYWYQQKSSQAPKLLFHYYDKDFNNEADTPDNFQSRRPNTSFCFLDIRSPGLGDTAMYLCATSRELRDTRNSPLHFGNGTRLTVT.

The CDR3 region is CASSPPLRQGETQYF. In DNA form, the CDR3 reads TGTGCCAGCAGCCCCCCCTTGAGACAGGGAGAGACCCAGTACTTC. The rearrangement uses TRBV9 and TRBJ2-5; 7 bases agree with TRBD1. The ends lost 4 bases at V and 4 bases at J; junction bases unmatched: 10. Germline V gives CDR1 SGDLS, CDR2 YYNGEE. CDR3 length: 15 residues. Full variable domain (rest looked up from reference TRBV9 and TRBJ2-5): DSGVTQTPKHLITATGQRVTLRCSPRSGDLSVYWYQQSLDQGLQFLIQYYNGEERAKGNILERFSAQQFPDLHSELNLSSLELGDSALYFCASSPPLRQGETQYFGPGTRLLVL.

This clone was counted a single time. V and J are TRBV10-3 and TRBJ2-3; 10 nucleotides line up with TRBD2. V lost 10 bases and J lost 5; bases outside the gene matches: 6. Germline CDR1 and CDR2: ENHRY and SYGVKD. The CDR3 has 13 residues. CDR3 DNA sequence: TGTGCCACCCGACTAGCGGGTAGAGATACGCAGTATTTT. This sequence encodes CATRLAGRDTQYF.

The genes are TRBV27 and TRBJ1-5; 7 bases agree with TRBD1. V dropped 3 bases and J dropped 4; count of bases not matched to a gene: 24. CDR1 is MNHEY and CDR2 is SMNVEV in the germline V gene (reference sequence). The CDR3 loop spans 21 amino acids. CDR3 coding DNA: TGTGCCAGCAGTTTCTACCTACCGGACAGGAGAAATACCTTTGTAAATCAGCCCCAGCATTTT. It encodes CASSFYLPDRRNTFVNQPQHF.

In its sample, this clone was seen once. The chain has TRBV3-1 (or the pseudogene TRBV3-2) and TRBJ2-5; 10 bases fit TRBD2. After removal of 1 base from V and 1 base from J, the junction contained 3 bases not matched to a gene. The germline V gene encodes CDR1 LGHDT and CDR2 YNNKEL (reference sequence). This CDR3 comprises 16 residues. The CDR3 sequence: CASSQGLAGAQETQYF. DNA of the CDR3: TGTGCCAGCAGCCAAGGGCTAGCGGGGGCCCAAGAGACCCAGTACTTC.